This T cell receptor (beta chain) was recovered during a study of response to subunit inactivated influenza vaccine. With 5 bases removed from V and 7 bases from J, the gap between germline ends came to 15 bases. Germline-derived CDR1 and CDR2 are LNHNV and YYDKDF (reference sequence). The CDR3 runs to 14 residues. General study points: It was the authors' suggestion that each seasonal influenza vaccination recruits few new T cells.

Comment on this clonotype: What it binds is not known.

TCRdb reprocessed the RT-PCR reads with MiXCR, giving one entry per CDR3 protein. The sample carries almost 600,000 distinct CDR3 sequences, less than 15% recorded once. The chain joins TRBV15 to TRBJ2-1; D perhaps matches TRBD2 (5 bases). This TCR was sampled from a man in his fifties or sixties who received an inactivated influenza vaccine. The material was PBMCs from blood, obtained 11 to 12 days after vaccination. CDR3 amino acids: CATSLSAGLNEQFF. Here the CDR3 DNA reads TGTGCCACCAGCCTGAGTGCGGGCTTGAATGAGCAGTTCTTC.